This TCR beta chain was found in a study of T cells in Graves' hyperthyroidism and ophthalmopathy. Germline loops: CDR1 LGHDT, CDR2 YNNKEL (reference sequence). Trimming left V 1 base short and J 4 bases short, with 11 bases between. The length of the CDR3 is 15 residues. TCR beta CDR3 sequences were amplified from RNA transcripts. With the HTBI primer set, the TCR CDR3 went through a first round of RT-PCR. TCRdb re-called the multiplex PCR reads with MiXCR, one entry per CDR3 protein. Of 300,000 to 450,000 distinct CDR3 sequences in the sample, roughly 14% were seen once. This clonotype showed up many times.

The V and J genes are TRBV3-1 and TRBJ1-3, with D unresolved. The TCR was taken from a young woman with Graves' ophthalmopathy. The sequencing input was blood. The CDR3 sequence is CASSQAHFPGNTIYF. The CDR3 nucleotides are TGTGCCAGCAGCCAAGCTCACTTCCCGGGAAACACCATATATTTT. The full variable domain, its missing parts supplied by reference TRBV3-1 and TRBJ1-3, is DTAVSQTPKYLVTQMGNDKSIKCEQNLGHDTMYWYKQDSKKFLKIMFSYNNKELIINETVPNRFSPKSPDKAHLNLHINSLELGDSAVYFCASSQAHFPGNTIYFGEGSWLTVV.